A selection of T cell receptor beta chains follows, all from one sample in a study of response to subunit inactivated influenza vaccine. TCRdb reprocessed the RT-PCR reads via MiXCR and lists one record per CDR3 protein. The sample includes fewer than 650,000 distinct CDR3 sequences, approximately 12% of them seen just once. Sample: PBMCs from blood, taken roughly 46 days after vaccination. The receptors come from a man over 45 who received an inactivated influenza vaccine. Each CDR3 is given with its conserved first and last residue. A D gene is named only where the DNA matches it firmly. Rows may omit the clone size; those that give it use once, few, many or a size class.

clone_size: few; d_call: TRBD1; j_call: TRBJ2-5; v_call: TRBV5-1; cdr3_aa: CASSSEQGARETQYF; cdr3_nt: TGCGCCAGCAGCTCGGAACAGGGGGCACGGGAGACCCAGTACTTC
clone_size: few; d_call: TRBD2; j_call: TRBJ2-1; v_call: TRBV11-1; cdr3_aa: CASSLARGGGLSYNEQFF; cdr3_nt: TGTGCCAGCAGCTTAGCGCGTGGCGGGGGGCTCTCCTACAATGAGCAGTTCTTC
clone_size: .; d_call: .; j_call: TRBJ2-7; v_call: TRBV5-1; cdr3_aa: CASSLGGFASGYEQYF; cdr3_nt: TGCGCCAGCAGCTTGGGGGGATTTGCAAGTGGCTACGAGCAGTACTTC
clone_size: .; d_call: .; j_call: TRBJ1-2; v_call: TRBV6-1; cdr3_aa: CASSEEAGANYGYTF; cdr3_nt: TGTGCCAGCAGTGAAGAGGCAGGGGCGAACTATGGCTACACCTTC
clone_size: many; d_call: TRBD1; j_call: TRBJ2-5; v_call: TRBV12-3/TRBV12-4; cdr3_aa: CASSLGFGQGLETQYF; cdr3_nt: TGTGCCAGCAGTTTAGGGTTTGGACAGGGCTTGGAGACCCAGTACTTC
clone_size: few; d_call: TRBD2; j_call: TRBJ2-2; v_call: TRBV20-1; cdr3_aa: CSAIVLADTGELFF; cdr3_nt: TGCAGTGCGATCGTCCTAGCGGATACCGGGGAGCTGTTTTTT
clone_size: few; d_call: TRBD2; j_call: TRBJ2-7; v_call: TRBV4-3; cdr3_aa: CASSQEERGEYEQYF; cdr3_nt: TGCGCCAGCAGCCAAGAGGAGCGGGGAGAATACGAGCAGTACTTC
clone_size: .; d_call: .; j_call: TRBJ2-2; v_call: TRBV7-2; cdr3_aa: CASSLVVTNTGELFF; cdr3_nt: TGTGCCAGCAGCTTAGTCGTGACCAACACCGGGGAGCTGTTTTTT
clone_size: .; d_call: TRBD2; j_call: TRBJ2-1; v_call: TRBV15; cdr3_aa: CATSRDRGVGVQFF; cdr3_nt: TGTGCCACCAGCAGAGATCGGGGGGTCGGGGTGCAGTTCTTC
clone_size: .; d_call: .; j_call: TRBJ1-2; v_call: TRBV6-5; cdr3_aa: CASSYSGHQYNYGYTF; cdr3_nt: TGTGCCAGCAGTTACTCGGGACACCAGTATAACTATGGCTACACCTTC
clone_size: .; d_call: TRBD1; j_call: TRBJ1-1; v_call: TRBV27; cdr3_aa: CASYGGAGGTEAFF; cdr3_nt: TGTGCCAGCTACGGTGGGGCAGGGGGCACTGAAGCTTTCTTT
clone_size: .; d_call: .; j_call: TRBJ2-2; v_call: TRBV6-5; cdr3_aa: CASSYSISGQGGTGELFF; cdr3_nt: TGTGCCAGCAGTTACTCGATAAGTGGGCAGGGAGGTACCGGGGAGCTGTTTTTT
clone_size: .; d_call: .; j_call: TRBJ1-1; v_call: TRBV5-1; cdr3_aa: CASSLGQGVYSQAFF; cdr3_nt: TGCGCCAGCAGCTTGGGTCAGGGCGTTTACTCTCAAGCTTTCTTT
clone_size: few; d_call: .; j_call: TRBJ1-5; v_call: TRBV5-1; cdr3_aa: CASSLDGADNQPQHF; cdr3_nt: TGCGCCAGCAGCTTGGACGGGGCGGATAATCAGCCCCAGCATTTT
clone_size: few; d_call: .; j_call: TRBJ2-2; v_call: TRBV11-2; cdr3_aa: CASSLNSFSNTGELFF; cdr3_nt: TGTGCCAGCAGCTTAAACTCGTTTTCGAACACCGGGGAGCTGTTTTTT
clone_size: few; d_call: TRBD1; j_call: TRBJ2-7; v_call: TRBV7-2; cdr3_aa: CASSWTGTTYEQYF; cdr3_nt: TGTGCCAGCAGCTGGACAGGGACCACCTACGAGCAGTACTTC
clone_size: .; d_call: TRBD1; j_call: TRBJ2-2; v_call: TRBV9; cdr3_aa: CASSPGTGWTTNTGELFF; cdr3_nt: TGTGCCAGCAGCCCCGGGACAGGGTGGACCACGAACACCGGGGAGCTGTTTTTT
clone_size: .; d_call: .; j_call: TRBJ2-1; v_call: TRBV24-1; cdr3_aa: CATSDSRGSDSYNEQFF; cdr3_nt: TGTGCCACCAGTGACTCCCGGGGGTCAGACTCCTACAATGAGCAGTTCTTC
clone_size: .; d_call: .; j_call: TRBJ2-1; v_call: TRBV4-1; cdr3_aa: CASSQVIGVSNEQFF; cdr3_nt: TGCGCCAGCAGCCAAGTTATCGGGGTGAGCAATGAGCAGTTCTTC
clone_size: .; d_call: TRBD1; j_call: TRBJ1-1; v_call: TRBV12-3/TRBV12-4; cdr3_aa: CASSMGQVLNTEAFF; cdr3_nt: TGTGCCAGCAGTATGGGACAGGTCTTGAACACTGAAGCTTTCTTT
clone_size: few; d_call: TRBD1; j_call: TRBJ2-1; v_call: TRBV7-9; cdr3_aa: CASSFLTGGNEQFF; cdr3_nt: TGTGCCAGCAGCTTCCTTACAGGGGGCAATGAGCAGTTCTTC
clone_size: .; d_call: .; j_call: TRBJ2-2; v_call: TRBV6-5; cdr3_aa: CASSSHRVNTGELFF; cdr3_nt: TGTGCCAGCAGTTCTCATAGGGTGAACACCGGGGAGCTGTTTTTT
clone_size: .; d_call: TRBD2; j_call: TRBJ2-1; v_call: TRBV6-2/TRBV6-3; cdr3_aa: CASSYRNRDYDNEQFF; cdr3_nt: TGTGCCAGCAGTTACCGAAATAGGGACTACGACAATGAGCAGTTCTTC
clone_size: few; d_call: .; j_call: TRBJ2-7; v_call: TRBV20-1; cdr3_aa: CSASRDANYEQYF; cdr3_nt: TGCAGTGCTTCGCGGGACGCAAACTACGAGCAGTACTTC
clone_size: few; d_call: TRBD1; j_call: TRBJ2-7; v_call: TRBV6-2/TRBV6-3; cdr3_aa: CASRHKTRTGLSSYEQYF; cdr3_nt: TGTGCCAGCAGGCATAAGACTCGGACAGGTCTTAGCTCCTACGAGCAGTACTTC
clone_size: few; d_call: TRBD2; j_call: TRBJ2-7; v_call: TRBV7-2; cdr3_aa: CASSLQRGVSYEQYF; cdr3_nt: TGTGCCAGCAGCTTACAGCGGGGTGTCTCCTACGAGCAGTACTTC
clone_size: .; d_call: TRBD2; j_call: TRBJ2-5; v_call: TRBV10-3; cdr3_aa: CAISTGTSHQETQYF; cdr3_nt: TGTGCCATCAGTACCGGGACTAGCCACCAAGAGACCCAGTACTTC
clone_size: few; d_call: .; j_call: TRBJ2-3; v_call: TRBV18; cdr3_aa: CASSPLRGNFADTQYF; cdr3_nt: TGTGCCAGCTCACCACTTCGAGGGAACTTTGCAGATACGCAGTATTTT
clone_size: few; d_call: .; j_call: TRBJ1-2; v_call: TRBV28; cdr3_aa: CASSINRNGYTF; cdr3_nt: TGTGCCAGCAGCATTAACAGGAATGGCTACACCTTC
clone_size: few; d_call: .; j_call: TRBJ2-3; v_call: TRBV9; cdr3_aa: CASSVGDSTDTQYF; cdr3_nt: TGTGCCAGCAGCGTAGGGGACAGCACAGATACGCAGTATTTT
clone_size: .; d_call: .; j_call: TRBJ2-7; v_call: TRBV7-3; cdr3_aa: CASSVEAGHLYEQYF; cdr3_nt: TGTGCCAGCAGCGTGGAAGCGGGACATCTCTACGAGCAGTACTTC
clone_size: .; d_call: .; j_call: TRBJ1-2; v_call: TRBV10-3; cdr3_aa: CAISESLGGSYGYTF; cdr3_nt: TGTGCCATCAGTGAGTCGCTAGGGGGAAGCTATGGCTACACCTTC
clone_size: few; d_call: .; j_call: TRBJ2-5; v_call: TRBV7-2; cdr3_aa: CASSLDTHQETQYF; cdr3_nt: TGTGCCAGCAGCCTCGACACTCACCAAGAGACCCAGTACTTC
clone_size: many; d_call: .; j_call: TRBJ2-1; v_call: TRBV28; cdr3_aa: CASSLGLEQFF; cdr3_nt: TGTGCCAGCAGTTTAGGACTTGAGCAGTTCTTC
clone_size: .; d_call: .; j_call: TRBJ1-5; v_call: TRBV20-1; cdr3_aa: CSAREHNNQPQHF; cdr3_nt: TGCAGTGCTAGAGAACACAACAATCAGCCCCAGCATTTT
clone_size: many; d_call: TRBD2; j_call: TRBJ2-5; v_call: TRBV19; cdr3_aa: CASSMVTSVETQYF; cdr3_nt: TGTGCCAGTAGTATGGTGACTAGCGTAGAGACCCAGTACTTC
clone_size: .; d_call: .; j_call: TRBJ1-1; v_call: TRBV19; cdr3_aa: CASSIQTNTEAFF; cdr3_nt: TGTGCCAGTAGTATACAGACGAACACTGAAGCTTTCTTT
clone_size: .; d_call: .; j_call: TRBJ2-4; v_call: TRBV19; cdr3_aa: CASSRGTGLAKNIQYF; cdr3_nt: TGTGCCAGTAGTCGAGGAACAGGGCTAGCCAAAAACATTCAGTACTTC
clone_size: once; d_call: .; j_call: TRBJ2-4; v_call: TRBV27; cdr3_aa: CASSQQVGNIQYF; cdr3_nt: TGTGCCAGCAGTCAACAAGTAGGAAACATTCAGTACTTC
clone_size: .; d_call: TRBD2; j_call: TRBJ2-3; v_call: TRBV28; cdr3_aa: CASSFPRTSGRDTQYF; cdr3_nt: TGTGCCAGCAGTTTCCCTCGGACTAGCGGGAGAGATACGCAGTATTTT
clone_size: .; d_call: TRBD1; j_call: TRBJ1-1; v_call: TRBV7-9; cdr3_aa: CASRLTQGLLNTEAFF; cdr3_nt: TGTGCCAGCAGATTGACACAGGGGCTACTGAACACTGAAGCTTTCTTT
clone_size: few; d_call: .; j_call: TRBJ2-7; v_call: TRBV7-9; cdr3_aa: CASSTWTDYEQYF; cdr3_nt: TGTGCCAGCAGCACCTGGACGGACTACGAGCAGTACTTC
clone_size: many; d_call: .; j_call: TRBJ1-1; v_call: TRBV29-1; cdr3_aa: CSVSVSGPGRMVNTEAFF; cdr3_nt: TGCAGCGTTTCTGTTTCGGGTCCGGGCAGGATGGTTAACACTGAAGCTTTCTTT
clone_size: many; d_call: .; j_call: TRBJ1-6; v_call: TRBV6-2/TRBV6-3; cdr3_aa: CASSYSTAGRNSPLHF; cdr3_nt: TGTGCCAGCAGTTACTCGACGGCGGGAAGAAATTCACCCCTCCACTTT
clone_size: .; d_call: .; j_call: TRBJ2-2; v_call: TRBV29-1; cdr3_aa: CSVERTVRGNTGELFF; cdr3_nt: TGCAGCGTTGAGAGAACAGTGAGGGGGAACACCGGGGAGCTGTTTTTT
clone_size: many; d_call: .; j_call: TRBJ1-2; v_call: TRBV25-1; cdr3_aa: CASSPGAGYYGYTF; cdr3_nt: TGTGCCAGCAGTCCGGGCGCCGGCTACTATGGCTACACCTTC